This passage covers 16 T cell receptor beta chains from one sample sequenced in a study of blood T cell repertoires in COVID-19. The protocol was immunoSEQ multiplex PCR, while the TCRdb copy is restricted to in-frame clones and leaves out a portion. The sample shows roughly 260,000 clones, just under 90% of them seen only once. Sample: peripheral blood. Receptor source: a woman aged 40 to 55 with acute or convalescent COVID-19.

The rearrangement uses TRBV11-2 and TRBJ1-2, with D hard to call. Germline CDR1 SGHAT, CDR2 FQNNGV. This CDR3 comprises 16 residues. V lost 2 bases to trimming and J lost 7 bases, with 20 bases between them. The CDR3 sequence is CASSLQGPETRSGYTF. For the CDR3, the DNA is TGTGCCAGCAGCTTACAAGGCCCTGAGACGAGGAGTGGCTACACCTTC.

This clone was recorded once. This sequence joins TRBV6-1 and TRBJ2-5; 8 bases align to TRBD1. Looked up from germline, CDR1 is MNHNS and CDR2 is SASEGT. With V trimmed by 2 bases and J by 5 bases, 13 bases remained unmatched. The CDR3 has 17 residues. Written as DNA, the CDR3 is TGTGCCAGCAGTGAATCAATCCGACAGGGGAAAGAGGAGACCCAGTACTTC. It specifies CASSESIRQGKEETQYF.

The V and J genes are TRBV5-1 and TRBJ1-4; D gene unclear. Looked up from germline, CDR1 is SGHRS and CDR2 is YFSETQ. CDR3 length equals 14 residues. The ends were cut back, 2 bases at V and 5 bases at J, with 10 bases in the middle. The chain's CDR3 is CASSLAGVNEKLFF. CDR3 nucleotide sequence: TGCGCCAGCAGCTTAGCGGGTGTAAATGAAAAACTGTTTTTT.

This clone was counted a single time. The V call is TRBV19, the J call TRBJ1-2; D possibly corresponds to TRBD1 (5 bases). The CDR3 consists of 17 residues. Trimming left V 6 bases short and J 11 bases short, with 31 bases between. The germline V gene has CDR1 LNHDA and CDR2 SQIVND (reference sequence). CDR3 amino acids: CASSSDRETNHGYRYTF. The CDR3 DNA reads TGTGCCAGTAGCTCTGACCGGGAGACCAATCATGGCTACAGGTACACCTTC.

This rearrangement joins TRBV19 to TRBJ1-1, with D possibly TRBD1 on 6 matching bases. The length of the CDR3 is 14 residues. Trimming removed 5 bases from V and 0 bases from J, with 10 bases in between. Germline V gives CDR1 LNHDA, CDR2 SQIVND (reference sequence). The CDR3 DNA sequence: TGTGCCAGTAGTGGGGGGGCCCTGAACACTGAAGCTTTCTTT. The encoded protein is CASSGGALNTEAFF.

V is TRBV25-1 and J is TRBJ1-1, with D possibly TRBD1 on 6 matching bases. The CDR3 runs 17 residues. CDR1 and CDR2 (germline): MGHDK, SYGVNS. V was shortened by 4 bases and J by 3 bases, with 21 bases between the two germline ends. The CDR3 bases are TGTGCCAGCAGTGGCCCCCAGGGCTGGGGGGGCCACACTGAAGCTTTCTTT. This sequence encodes CASSGPQGWGGHTEAFF.

As DNA, the CDR3 is TGCGCCAGCAGTGAGGGACAGGGGAGCTCCAAAAACATTCAGTACTTC. This translates into CASSEGQGSSKNIQYF. The V call is TRBV10-1, the J call TRBJ2-4; 9 nucleotides line up with TRBD1. The CDR3 spans 16 residues. Germline assignment: CDR1 WNHNN and CDR2 SYGVQD (reference sequence). V lost 2 bases and J lost 2; bases outside the gene matches: 4.

The V call is TRBV11-3, the J call TRBJ1-1; D may be TRBD1 (5 bases). Germline assignment: CDR1 SGHNT and CDR2 YENEEA. V lost 5 bases and J 1 base, leaving 17 bases between the germline ends. CDR3 length: 16 amino acids. CDR3 in DNA: TGTGCCAGCAGCACGGGCCGCTCAGGGAAGAACACTGAAGCTTTCTTT. The encoded protein is CASSTGRSGKNTEAFF.

This rearrangement joins TRBV6-5 to TRBJ2-3; 9 bases align to TRBD2. Germline trimming cut 7 bases from V and 8 bases from J; bases unmatched to any gene: 13. Germline CDR1 is MNHEY and CDR2 is SVGAGI. The CDR3 consists of 15 residues. The CDR3, as DNA: TGTGCCAGCAAGCCCGCCGGGACTAGCATCGGTACGCAGTATTTT. Residues: CASKPAGTSIGTQYF.

This chain joins TRBV12-3 or TRBV12-4 and TRBJ1-5, with 8 positions matching TRBD1. V shed 4 bases and J 11 bases; nucleotides not matched to a gene: 4. CDR3 length: 12 amino acids. CDR3 bases: TGTGCCAGCAGTTATGGACAGGGCACCCAGCATTTT. Its protein is CASSYGQGTQHF.

This chain links TRBV20-1 with TRBJ1-2, with D unresolved. The V end was cut by 3 bases, the J end by 3 bases, with 11 bases between. The CDR3 covers 13 residues. The germline CDR1 and CDR2 sequences are DFQATT and SNEGSKA (reference sequence). This CDR3 is CSASQVPDYGYTF. In nucleotides, the CDR3 is TGCAGTGCTAGTCAGGTCCCAGACTATGGCTACACCTTC.

This clone was detected only once. This chain links TRBV6-5 with TRBJ1-4, with a possible D match to TRBD1 (5 bases). Germline loops: CDR1 MNHEY, CDR2 SVGAGI. V lost 4 bases to trimming and J lost 0 bases, with 6 bases between them. This CDR3 has 14 amino acids. CDR3 DNA sequence: TGTGCCAGCAGTTCCAGGGCAACTAATGAAAAACTGTTTTTT. Its translation is CASSSRATNEKLFF.

The genes are TRBV3-1 (or the pseudogene TRBV3-2) and TRBJ1-6; no clear D. V was cut by 5 bases and J by 2 bases, with 10 bases left in between. This CDR3 comprises 15 residues. Per the germline V gene, CDR1 is LGHDT and CDR2 is YNNKEL (reference sequence). The CDR3 sequence: CASSTQAAYNSPLHF. The CDR3 DNA is TGTGCCAGCAGCACCCAGGCTGCCTATAATTCACCCCTCCACTTT.

V usage is TRBV3-1 (or the pseudogene TRBV3-2) and J usage is TRBJ1-1; tentatively, D is TRBD1 (6 bases). The V gene lost 4 bases and the J gene lost 1 base, with 16 bases spanning the gap. CDR3 length: 16 residues. Per the germline V gene, CDR1 is LGHDT and CDR2 is YNNKEL (reference sequence). The CDR3 DNA sequence: TGTGCCAGCAGCCGGTTCACCGGGACAACGAACACTGAAGCTTTCTTT. Its protein is CASSRFTGTTNTEAFF.

The chain links TRBV4-1 to TRBJ1-5; D is uncertain. In germline, CDR1 is MGHRA, CDR2 YSYEKL. The V end was cut by 1 base, the J end by 7 bases, with 11 bases between. The CDR3 has 14 residues. The CDR3 nucleotides read TGCGCCAGCAGCCAAGGGCCGAACCAGCAGCCCCAGCATTTT. It specifies CASSQGPNQQPQHF.

The chain employs TRBV30 and TRBJ2-1, with D perhaps matching TRBD1 (5 bases). CDR1 GTSNPN and CDR2 SVGIG come from the germline V gene (reference sequence). V was pared by 2 bases and J by 4 bases, with 21 bases between. This CDR3 is built from 17 residues. The CDR3 DNA is TGTGCCTGGAGTTTTCTGTTGACAGCCTTGACATACAATGAGCAGTTCTTC. It translates to CAWSFLLTALTYNEQFF.